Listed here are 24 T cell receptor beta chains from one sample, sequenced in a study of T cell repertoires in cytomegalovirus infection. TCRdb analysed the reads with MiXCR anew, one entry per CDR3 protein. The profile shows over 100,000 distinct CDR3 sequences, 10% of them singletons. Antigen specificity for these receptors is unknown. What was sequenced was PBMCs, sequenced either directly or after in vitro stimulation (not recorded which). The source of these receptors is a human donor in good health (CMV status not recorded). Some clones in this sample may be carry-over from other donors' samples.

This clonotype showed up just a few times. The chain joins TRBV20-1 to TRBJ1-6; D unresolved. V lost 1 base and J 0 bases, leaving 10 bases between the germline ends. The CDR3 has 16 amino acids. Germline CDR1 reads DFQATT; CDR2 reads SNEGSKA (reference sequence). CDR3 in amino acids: CSARAGRSSYNSPLHF. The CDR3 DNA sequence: TGCAGTGCTAGAGCAGGACGGAGCTCCTATAATTCACCCCTCCACTTT.

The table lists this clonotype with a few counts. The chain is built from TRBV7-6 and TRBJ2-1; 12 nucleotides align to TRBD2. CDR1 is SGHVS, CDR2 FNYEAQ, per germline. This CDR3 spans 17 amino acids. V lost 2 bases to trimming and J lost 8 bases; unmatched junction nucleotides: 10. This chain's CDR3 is CASSLLPGLAGQDEQFF. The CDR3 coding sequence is TGTGCCAGCAGCTTACTCCCGGGACTAGCGGGTCAGGATGAGCAGTTCTTC.

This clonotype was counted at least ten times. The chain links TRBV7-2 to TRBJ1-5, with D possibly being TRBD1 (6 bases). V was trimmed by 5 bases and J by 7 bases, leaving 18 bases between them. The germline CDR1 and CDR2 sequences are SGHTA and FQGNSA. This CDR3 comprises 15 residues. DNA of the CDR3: TGTGCCAGCAGCGTATACAGGGAGTATAGGCAGCCCCAGCATTTT. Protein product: CASSVYREYRQPQHF.

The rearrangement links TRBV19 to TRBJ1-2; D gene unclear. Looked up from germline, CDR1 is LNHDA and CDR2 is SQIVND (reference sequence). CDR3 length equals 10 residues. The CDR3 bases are TGTTGTGGCCATTCCTATGGCTACACCTTC. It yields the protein CCGHSYGYTF.

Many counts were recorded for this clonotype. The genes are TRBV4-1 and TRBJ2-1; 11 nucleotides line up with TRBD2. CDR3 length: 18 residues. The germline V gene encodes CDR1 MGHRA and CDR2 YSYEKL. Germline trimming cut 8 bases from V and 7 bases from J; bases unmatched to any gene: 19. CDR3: CASRQISGRAGILNEQFF. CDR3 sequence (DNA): TGCGCCAGCCGGCAGATTAGCGGGAGGGCCGGTATTTTGAATGAGCAGTTCTTC.

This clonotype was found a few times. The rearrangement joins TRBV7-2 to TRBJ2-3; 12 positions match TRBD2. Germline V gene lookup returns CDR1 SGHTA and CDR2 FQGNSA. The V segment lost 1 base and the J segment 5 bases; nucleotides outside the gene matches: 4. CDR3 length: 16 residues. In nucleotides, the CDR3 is TGTGCCAGCAGCTTAGGGACTAGCGGGAAAGTAGATACGCAGTATTTT. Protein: CASSLGTSGKVDTQYF.

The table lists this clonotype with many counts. The CDR3 DNA is TGTGCCAGCCTACAGGGGGTCGTCGGGGAGCTGTTTTTT. Its translation: CASLQGVVGELFF. This chain links TRBV28 with TRBJ2-2; TRBD1 matches 8 bases. V gave up 8 bases and J gave up 7 bases; unmatched junction bases: 6. Germline assignment: CDR1 MDHEN and CDR2 SYDVKM. The CDR3 runs 13 residues.

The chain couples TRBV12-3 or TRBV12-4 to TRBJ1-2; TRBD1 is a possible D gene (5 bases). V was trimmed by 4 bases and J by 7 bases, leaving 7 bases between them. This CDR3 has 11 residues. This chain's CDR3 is CASSWGFGYTF. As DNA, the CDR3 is TGTGCCAGCAGTTGGGGGTTTGGCTACACCTTC.

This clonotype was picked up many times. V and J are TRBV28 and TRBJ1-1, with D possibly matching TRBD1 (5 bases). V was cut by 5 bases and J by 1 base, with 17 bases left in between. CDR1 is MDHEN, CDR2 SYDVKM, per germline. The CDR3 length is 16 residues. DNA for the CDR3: TGTGCCAGCAGTCAGCGGCGCCTTAGGGGGAACACTGAAGCTTTCTTT. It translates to CASSQRRLRGNTEAFF. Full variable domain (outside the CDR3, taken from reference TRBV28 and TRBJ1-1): DVKVTQSSRYLVKRTGEKVFLECVQDMDHENMFWYRQDPGLGLRLIYFSYDVKMKEKGDIPEGYSVSREKKERFSLILESASTNQTSMYLCASSQRRLRGNTEAFFGQGTRLTVV.

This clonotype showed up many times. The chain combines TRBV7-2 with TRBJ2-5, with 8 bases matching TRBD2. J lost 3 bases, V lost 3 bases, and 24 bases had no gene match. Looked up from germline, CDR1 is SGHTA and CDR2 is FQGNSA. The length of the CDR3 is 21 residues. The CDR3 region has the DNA TGTGCCAGCAGCTTGGGTAACAGGGCCGGTGCGGGAGGAATCATCAAAGAGACCCAGTACTTC. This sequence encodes CASSLGNRAGAGGIIKETQYF.

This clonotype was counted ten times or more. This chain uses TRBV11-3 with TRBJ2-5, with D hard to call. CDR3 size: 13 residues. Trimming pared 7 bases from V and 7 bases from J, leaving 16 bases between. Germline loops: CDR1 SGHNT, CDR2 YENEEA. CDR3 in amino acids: CASTSRAGGTQYF. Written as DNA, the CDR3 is TGTGCCAGCACCTCCCGGGCCGGCGGGACCCAGTACTTC. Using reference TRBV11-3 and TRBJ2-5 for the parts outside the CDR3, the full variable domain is EAGVVQSPRYKIIEKKQPVAFWCNPISGHNTLYWYLQNLGQGPELLIRYENEEAVDDSQLPKDRFSAERLKGVDSTLKIQPAELGDSAVYLCASTSRAGGTQYFGPGTRLLVL.

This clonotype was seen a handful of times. The CDR3 region is CASRPGQKNQPQHF. The DNA of the CDR3 is TGTGCCAGCAGACCCGGACAGAAAAATCAGCCCCAGCATTTT. This rearrangement joins TRBV28 to TRBJ1-5, with D tentatively TRBD1 (6 bases). Germline V gene lookup returns CDR1 MDHEN and CDR2 SYDVKM. CDR3 length: 14 residues. With 6 bases removed from V and 4 bases from J, the gap between germline ends came to 13 bases. Combining the CDR3 with reference TRBV28 and TRBJ1-5 gives the whole variable domain DVKVTQSSRYLVKRTGEKVFLECVQDMDHENMFWYRQDPGLGLRLIYFSYDVKMKEKGDIPEGYSVSREKKERFSLILESASTNQTSMYLCASRPGQKNQPQHFGDGTRLSIL.

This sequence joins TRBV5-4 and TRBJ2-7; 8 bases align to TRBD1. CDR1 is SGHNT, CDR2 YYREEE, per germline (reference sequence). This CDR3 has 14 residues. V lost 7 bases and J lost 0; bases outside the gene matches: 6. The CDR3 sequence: CASQDRGGSYEQYV. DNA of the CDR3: TGTGCCAGCCAAGACAGGGGAGGCTCCTACGAGCAGTACGTC.

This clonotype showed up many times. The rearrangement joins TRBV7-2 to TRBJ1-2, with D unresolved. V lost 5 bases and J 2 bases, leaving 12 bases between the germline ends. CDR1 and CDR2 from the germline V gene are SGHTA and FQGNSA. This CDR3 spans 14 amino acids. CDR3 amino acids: CASSVETRNYGYTF. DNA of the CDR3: TGTGCCAGCAGCGTTGAGACCCGGAACTATGGCTACACCTTC.

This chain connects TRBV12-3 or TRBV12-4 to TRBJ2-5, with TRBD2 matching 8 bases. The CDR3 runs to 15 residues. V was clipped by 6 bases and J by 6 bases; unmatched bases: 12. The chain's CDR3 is CASSPGGLGVQTQYF. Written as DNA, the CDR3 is TGTGCCAGCAGCCCCGGGGGACTAGGTGTTCAGACCCAGTACTTC.

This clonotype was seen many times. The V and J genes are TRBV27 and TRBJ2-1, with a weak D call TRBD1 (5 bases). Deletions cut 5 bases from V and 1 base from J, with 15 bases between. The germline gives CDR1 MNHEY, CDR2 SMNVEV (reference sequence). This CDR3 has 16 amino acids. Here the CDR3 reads CASSTETASSYNEQFF. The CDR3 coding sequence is TGTGCCAGCAGTACGGAGACAGCCAGTTCCTACAATGAGCAGTTCTTC.

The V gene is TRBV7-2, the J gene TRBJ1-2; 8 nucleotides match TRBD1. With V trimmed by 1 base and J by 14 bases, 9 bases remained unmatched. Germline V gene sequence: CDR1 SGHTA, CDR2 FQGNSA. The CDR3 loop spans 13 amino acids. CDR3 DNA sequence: TGTGCCAGCAGCTTAGACTCGACAGGGGCCCGAACCTTC. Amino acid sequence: CASSLDSTGARTF.

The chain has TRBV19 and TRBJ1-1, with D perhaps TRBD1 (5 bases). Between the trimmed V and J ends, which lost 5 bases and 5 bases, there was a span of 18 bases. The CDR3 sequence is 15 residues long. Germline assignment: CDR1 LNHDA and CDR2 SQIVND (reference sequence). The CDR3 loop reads CASSLGTAGGTEAFF. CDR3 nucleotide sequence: TGTGCCAGTAGTCTCGGGACGGCCGGCGGGACTGAAGCTTTCTTT.

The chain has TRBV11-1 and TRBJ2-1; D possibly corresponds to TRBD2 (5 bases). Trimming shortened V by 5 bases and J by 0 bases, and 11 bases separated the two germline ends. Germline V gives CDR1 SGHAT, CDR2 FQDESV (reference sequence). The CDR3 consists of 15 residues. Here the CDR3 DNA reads TGTGCCAGCAGCCCGCGGGCGAGCTCCTACAATGAGCAGTTCTTC. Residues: CASSPRASSYNEQFF.

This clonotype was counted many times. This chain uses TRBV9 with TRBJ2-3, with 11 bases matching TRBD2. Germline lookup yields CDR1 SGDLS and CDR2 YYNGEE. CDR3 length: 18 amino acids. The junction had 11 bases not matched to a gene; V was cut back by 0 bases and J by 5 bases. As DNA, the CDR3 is TGTGCCAGCAGCGTAGAAAGTCCGGCTAGCGGGAGGTTAGATACGCAGTATTTT. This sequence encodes CASSVESPASGRLDTQYF. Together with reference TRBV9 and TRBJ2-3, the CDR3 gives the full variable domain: DSGVTQTPKHLITATGQRVTLRCSPRSGDLSVYWYQQSLDQGLQFLIQYYNGEERAKGNILERFSAQQFPDLHSELNLSSLELGDSALYFCASSVESPASGRLDTQYFGPGTRLTVL.

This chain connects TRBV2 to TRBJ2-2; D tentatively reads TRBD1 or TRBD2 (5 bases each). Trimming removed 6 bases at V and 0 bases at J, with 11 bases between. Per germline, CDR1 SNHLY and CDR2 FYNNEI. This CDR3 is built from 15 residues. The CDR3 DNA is TGTGCCAGCAGGTGGGACGGGACGAACACCGGGGAGCTGTTTTTT. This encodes CASRWDGTNTGELFF.

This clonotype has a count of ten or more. The CDR3 coding sequence is TGTGCCAGCAGCTTAGACTCCACCTACGAGCAGTACTTC. It yields the protein CASSLDSTYEQYF. The chain joins TRBV7-3 to TRBJ2-7; D is undetermined. The CDR3 totals 13 residues. From germline, CDR1 is SGHTA and CDR2 FQGTGA. V was trimmed by 2 bases and J by 2 bases, leaving 7 bases between them.

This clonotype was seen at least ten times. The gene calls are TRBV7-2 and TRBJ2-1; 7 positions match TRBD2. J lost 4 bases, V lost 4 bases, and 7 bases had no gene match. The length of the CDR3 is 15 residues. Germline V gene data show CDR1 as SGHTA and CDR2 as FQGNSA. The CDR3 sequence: CASSSSGTGYNEQFF. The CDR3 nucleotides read TGTGCCAGCAGCTCGAGCGGGACCGGATACAATGAGCAGTTCTTC.

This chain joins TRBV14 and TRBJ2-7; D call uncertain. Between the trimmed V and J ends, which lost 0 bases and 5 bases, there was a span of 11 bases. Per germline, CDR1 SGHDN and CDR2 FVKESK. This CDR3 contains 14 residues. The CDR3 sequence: CASSQDLLSHEQYV. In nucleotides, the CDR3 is TGTGCCAGCAGCCAAGATCTCCTGAGCCACGAGCAGTACGTC.